This T cell receptor beta chain was profiled in a study of blood T cell repertoires in COVID-19. Study-level background: Spain, Italy and the United States supplied samples that represented acute and convalescent COVID-19. T cells, B-cell-depleted T cells, or PBMCs provided the cDNA or gDNA that served as material.

Those enrolled in Seattle joined during active infection and were followed longitudinally afterward. Authors' analysis steps: Amplifying reference gene primers gave estimates of nucleated cell counts. The table came from immunoSEQ multiplex PCR; TCRdb's copy has only in-frame clones and leaves some out. That table gives V, J and clone size, and the DNA gave D and trimming. In the table there are about 270,000 clones, less than 90% of which are singletons. This CDR3 is built from 14 residues. Germline V gives CDR1 GTSNPN, CDR2 SVGIG (reference sequence). Between the trimmed V and J ends, which lost 3 bases and 2 bases, there was a span of 12 bases.

This chain connects TRBV30 to TRBJ2-3; D is perhaps TRBD1 (7 bases). The TCR sequence derives from a young woman with COVID-19, enrolled during active disease. The specimen was peripheral blood. The CDR3 DNA sequence: TGTGCCTGGAGGCAGGGGGGTTCCACAGATACGCAGTATTTT. Amino acid sequence: CAWRQGGSTDTQYF.